This TCR beta chain was sequenced during a study of blood T cells in healthy people across ages. Overall study context: With template switching, about one barcoded beta molecule was captured per two T cells.

Next came a second PCR, run for about 6 to 12 cycles, which used a sample-barcoded 5' primer along with a J-beta primer mix. TCRdb re-called the 5' RACE reads through MiXCR, storing one row per CDR3 protein. The sample lists about 780,000 distinct CDR3 sequences, around 50% occurring once. Trimming took off 0 bases at V and 6 bases at J, with 10 bases between the two ends. CDR3 length: 13 amino acids. The germline V gene encodes CDR1 SGHRS and CDR2 YFSETQ. This clonotype was counted ten times or more. The receptor was isolated from a man older than 75 in good health. Sequencing was done on a sample of blood. V and J are TRBV5-1 and TRBJ2-7; D not resolved. CDR3 sequence reads: CASSLDLEFEQYF. The CDR3 DNA follows: TGCGCCAGCAGCTTGGATTTGGAATTCGAGCAGTACTTC.